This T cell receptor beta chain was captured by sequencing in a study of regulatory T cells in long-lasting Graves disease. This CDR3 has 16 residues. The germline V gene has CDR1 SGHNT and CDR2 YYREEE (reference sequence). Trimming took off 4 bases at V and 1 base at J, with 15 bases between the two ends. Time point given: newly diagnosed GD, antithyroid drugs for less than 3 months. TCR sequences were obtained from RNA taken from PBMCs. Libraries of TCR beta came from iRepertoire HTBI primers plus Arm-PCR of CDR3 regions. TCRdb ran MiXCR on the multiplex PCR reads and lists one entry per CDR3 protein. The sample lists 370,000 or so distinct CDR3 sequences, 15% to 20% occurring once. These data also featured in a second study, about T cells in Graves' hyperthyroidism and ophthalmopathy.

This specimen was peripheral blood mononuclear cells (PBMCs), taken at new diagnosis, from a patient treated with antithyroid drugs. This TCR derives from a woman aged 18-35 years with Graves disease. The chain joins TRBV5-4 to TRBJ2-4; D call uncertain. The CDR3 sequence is CASSTGFNDAKNIQYF. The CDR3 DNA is TGTGCCAGCAGCACCGGGTTCAATGATGCCAAAAACATTCAGTACTTC.